Listed below are T cell receptor beta chains from one sample, sequenced in a study of cytomegalovirus exposure and HLA in healthy donors. Profiled with immunoSEQ multiplex PCR; TCRdb holds only in-frame clones, not every one. Found here are around 150,000 clones, about 65% of them singletons; the top ten hold around 2.8%. Sequencing used PBMCs. These receptors were obtained from a woman aged 25 to 39 in good health and CMV-seronegative. Both conserved end residues are part of each CDR3.

V gene	J gene	CDR3 protein
TRBV4-1	TRBJ2-2	CASSQEGAGGELFF
TRBV18	TRBJ2-1	CASSPWETRVGNEQFF
TRBV7-2	TRBJ1-5	CASSPPGYQPQHF
TRBV5-5	TRBJ1-1	CASSLAETNTEAFF
TRBV7-2	TRBJ2-5	CASSLDVAPQETQYF
TRBV9	TRBJ2-5	CASSVNWQETQYF
TRBV6-1	TRBJ1-2	CASSERVNGDGYTF
TRBV19	TRBJ2-1	CASRQGGGLIYEQFF
TRBV11-1	TRBJ2-1	CASSHGLAGGGNEQFF
TRBV28	TRBJ1-2	CASSLGGRGGYTF
TRBV2	TRBJ1-3	CASRNGQSGNTIYF
TRBV10-3	TRBJ2-7	CAISLDRGYEQYF
TRBV6-5	TRBJ2-7	CASTSSGGYQQYF
TRBV7-8	TRBJ1-2	CASSLLQGGISGYTF
TRBV25-1	TRBJ1-2	CASSPEAQANYGYTF
TRBV15	TRBJ2-2	CATSRRTLAETGELFF
TRBV7-9	TRBJ2-1	CASSGFRLSGGLEQFF
TRBV11-3	TRBJ2-3	CASSARGESTDTQYF
TRBV7-3	TRBJ2-3	CASSTDREEAQYF
TRBV27	TRBJ1-2	CASSLFSGPNYGYTF
TRBV9	TRBJ1-5	CASSKGTGGGQPQHF
TRBV7-2	NA	CASSQPPYEQYF
TRBV7-2	TRBJ1-5	CASSLGVGGGIGQPQHF
TRBV18	TRBJ1-5	CASSPASGKPQHF
TRBV4-2	TRBJ2-1	CASSQGAENNEQFF
TRBV7-8	TRBJ1-5	CASSFPAGTPNQPQHF
TRBV9	TRBJ2-1	CASSALLGLAGTYSYNEQFF
TRBV29-1	TRBJ2-7	CSVEEGGSGRIYEQYF
TRBV18	TRBJ2-5	CASSPRTGGEETQYF
TRBV19	TRBJ2-1	CASSVWGTGPNEQFF
TRBV30	TRBJ1-1	CAWSAQGTEAFF
TRBV7-8	TRBJ2-3	CASRRGDRGDTQYF
TRBV19	TRBJ1-2	CASSLQGGYGYTF
TRBV19	TRBJ2-1	CASSIDGGLPFENEQFF
TRBV2	TRBJ2-1	CASRSTSILNEQFF
TRBV6-6	TRBJ1-6	CASNNPGSPLHF
TRBV4-3	TRBJ2-7	CASSQDTRRTYEQYF
TRBV28	TRBJ1-1	CASSLGATEAFF
TRBV28	TRBJ2-7	CASLRQGLPNEQYF
TRBV11-3	TRBJ2-3	CASSLVEREGATDTQYF
TRBV21-1	TRBJ2-5	CASSKERGCRSETQYF
TRBV6-5	TRBJ1-1	CASSVYQGGGTEAFF
TRBV7-9	TRBJ1-1	CASSLSRSDTEAFF
TRBV30	TRBJ1-4	CAWRRTGGSSNEKLFF
TRBV27	TRBJ1-2	CASADRGWSYGYTF
TRBV7-9	TRBJ2-3	CASSLMLAPDTQYF
TRBV6-5	TRBJ2-7	CASSSGNYEQYF
TRBV11-3	TRBJ2-1	CASSKGQGTYEQFF
TRBV7-9	TRBJ2-3	CASHPGLGTDTQYF